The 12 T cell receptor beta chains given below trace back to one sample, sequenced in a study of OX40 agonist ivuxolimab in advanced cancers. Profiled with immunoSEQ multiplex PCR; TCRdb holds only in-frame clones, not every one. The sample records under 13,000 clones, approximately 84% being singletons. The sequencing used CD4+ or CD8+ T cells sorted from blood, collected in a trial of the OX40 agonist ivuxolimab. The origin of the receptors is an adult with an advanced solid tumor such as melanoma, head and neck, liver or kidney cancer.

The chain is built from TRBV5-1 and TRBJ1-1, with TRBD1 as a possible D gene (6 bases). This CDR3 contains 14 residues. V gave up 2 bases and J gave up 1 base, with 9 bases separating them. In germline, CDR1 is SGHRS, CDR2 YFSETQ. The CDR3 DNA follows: TGCGCCAGCAGCTTCAGGGGATCGAACACTGAAGCTTTCTTT. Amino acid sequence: CASSFRGSNTEAFF. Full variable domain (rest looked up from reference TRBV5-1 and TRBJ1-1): KAGVTQTPRYLIKTRGQQVTLSCSPISGHRSVSWYQQTPGQGLQFLFEYFSETQRNKGNFPGRFSGRQFSNSRSEMNVSTLELGDSALYLCASSFRGSNTEAFFGQGTRLTVV.

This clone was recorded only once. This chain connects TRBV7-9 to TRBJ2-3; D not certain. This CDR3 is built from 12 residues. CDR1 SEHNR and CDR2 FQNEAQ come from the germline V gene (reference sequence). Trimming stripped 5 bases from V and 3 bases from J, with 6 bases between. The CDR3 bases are TGTGCCAGCAGCGCAACGACAGATACGCAGTATTTT. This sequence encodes CASSATTDTQYF.

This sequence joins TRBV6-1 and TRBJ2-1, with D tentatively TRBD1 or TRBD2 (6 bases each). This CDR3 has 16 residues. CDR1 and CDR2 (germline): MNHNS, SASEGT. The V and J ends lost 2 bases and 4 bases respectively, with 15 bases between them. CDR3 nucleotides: TGTGCCAGCAGTGAAATGGGGCAGGGGACTTACAATGAGCAGTTCTTC. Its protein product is CASSEMGQGTYNEQFF.

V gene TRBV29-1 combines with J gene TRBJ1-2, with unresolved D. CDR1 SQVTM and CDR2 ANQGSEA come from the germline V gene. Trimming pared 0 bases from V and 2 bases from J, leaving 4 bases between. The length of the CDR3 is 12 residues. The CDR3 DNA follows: TGCAGCGTTGAAGACAGGAACTATGGCTACACCTTC. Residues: CSVEDRNYGYTF.

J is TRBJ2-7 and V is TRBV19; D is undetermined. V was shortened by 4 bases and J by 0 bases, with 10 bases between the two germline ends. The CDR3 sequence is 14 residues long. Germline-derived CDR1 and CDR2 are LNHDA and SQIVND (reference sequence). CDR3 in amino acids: CASSKAGSSYEQYF. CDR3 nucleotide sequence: TGTGCCAGTAGTAAGGCAGGATCCTCCTACGAGCAGTACTTC.

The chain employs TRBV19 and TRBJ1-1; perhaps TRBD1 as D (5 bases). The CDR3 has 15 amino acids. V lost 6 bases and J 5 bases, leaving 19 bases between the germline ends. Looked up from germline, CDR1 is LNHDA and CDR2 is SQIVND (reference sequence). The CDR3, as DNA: TGTGCCAGTAGGCCCGGTGTTGGGGGTCGAACTGAAGCTTTCTTT. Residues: CASRPGVGGRTEAFF.

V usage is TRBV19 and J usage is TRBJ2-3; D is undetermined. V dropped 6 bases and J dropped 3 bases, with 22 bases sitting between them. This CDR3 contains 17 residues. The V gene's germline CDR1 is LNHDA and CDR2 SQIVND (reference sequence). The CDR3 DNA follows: TGTGCCAGTAGCCATTCCCCCCTGCTGGGTCGGACAGATACGCAGTATTTT. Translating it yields CASSHSPLLGRTDTQYF.

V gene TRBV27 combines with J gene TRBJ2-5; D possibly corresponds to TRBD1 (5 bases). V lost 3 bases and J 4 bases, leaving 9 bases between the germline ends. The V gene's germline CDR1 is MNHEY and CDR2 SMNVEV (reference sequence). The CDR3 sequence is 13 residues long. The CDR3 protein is CASSFQGAETQYF. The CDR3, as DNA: TGTGCCAGCAGTTTTCAGGGTGCAGAGACCCAGTACTTC.

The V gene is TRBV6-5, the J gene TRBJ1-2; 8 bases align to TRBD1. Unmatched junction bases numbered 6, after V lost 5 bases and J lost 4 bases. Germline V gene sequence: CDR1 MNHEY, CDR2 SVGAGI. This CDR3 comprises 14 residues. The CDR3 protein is CASSRTGRSYGYTF. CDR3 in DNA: TGTGCCAGCAGTCGGACAGGGAGAAGCTATGGCTACACCTTC.

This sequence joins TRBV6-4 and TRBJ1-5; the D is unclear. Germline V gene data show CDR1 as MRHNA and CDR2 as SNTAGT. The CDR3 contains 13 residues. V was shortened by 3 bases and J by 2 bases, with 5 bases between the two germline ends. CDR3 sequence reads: CASSDDGNQPQHF. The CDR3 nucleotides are TGTGCCAGCAGTGATGATGGCAATCAGCCCCAGCATTTT.

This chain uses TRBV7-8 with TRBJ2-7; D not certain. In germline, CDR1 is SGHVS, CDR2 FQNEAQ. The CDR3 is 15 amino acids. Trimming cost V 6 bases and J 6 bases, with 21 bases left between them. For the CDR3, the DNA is TGTGCCAGCAGGCCACAGACATCGCTGCTCTTCGAGCAGTACTTC. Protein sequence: CASRPQTSLLFEQYF. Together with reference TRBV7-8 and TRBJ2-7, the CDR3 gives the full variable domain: GAGVSQSPRYKVAKRGQDVALRCDPISGHVSLFWYQQALGQGPEFLTYFQNEAQLDKSGLPSDRFFAERPEGSVSTLKIQRTQQEDSAVYLCASRPQTSLLFEQYFGPGTRLTVT.

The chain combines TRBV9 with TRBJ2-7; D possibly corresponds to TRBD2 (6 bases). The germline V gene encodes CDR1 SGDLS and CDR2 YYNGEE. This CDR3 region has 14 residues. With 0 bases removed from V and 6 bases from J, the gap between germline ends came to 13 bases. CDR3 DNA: TGTGCCAGCAGCGTAGAGGAGGGCCCGTCCGAGCAGTACTTC. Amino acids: CASSVEEGPSEQYF.